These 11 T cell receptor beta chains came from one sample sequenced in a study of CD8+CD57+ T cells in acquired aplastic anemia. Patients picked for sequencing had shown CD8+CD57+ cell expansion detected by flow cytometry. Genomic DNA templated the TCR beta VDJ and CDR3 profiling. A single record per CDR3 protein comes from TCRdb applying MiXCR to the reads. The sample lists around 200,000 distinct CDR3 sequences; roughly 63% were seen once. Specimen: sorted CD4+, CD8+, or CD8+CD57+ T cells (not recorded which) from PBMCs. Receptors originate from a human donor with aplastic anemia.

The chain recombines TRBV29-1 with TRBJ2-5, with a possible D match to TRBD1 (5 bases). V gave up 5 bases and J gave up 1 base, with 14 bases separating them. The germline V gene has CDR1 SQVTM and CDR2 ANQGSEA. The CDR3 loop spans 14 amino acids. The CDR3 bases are TGCAGCGTTAGGGTCAACACAGGCCAAGAGACCCAGTACTTC. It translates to CSVRVNTGQETQYF.

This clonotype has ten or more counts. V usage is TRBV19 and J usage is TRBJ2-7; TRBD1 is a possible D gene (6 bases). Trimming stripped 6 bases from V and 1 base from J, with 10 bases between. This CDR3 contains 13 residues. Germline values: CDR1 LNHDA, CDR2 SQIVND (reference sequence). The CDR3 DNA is TGTGCCAGTAGCCCAGGGGAATCCTACGAGCAGTACTTC. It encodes CASSPGESYEQYF.

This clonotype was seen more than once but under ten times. This chain's CDR3 is CSVAPGLSYEQYF. CDR3 coding DNA: TGCAGCGTGGCCCCGGGGCTCTCCTACGAGCAGTACTTC. V usage is TRBV29-1 and J usage is TRBJ2-7; tentatively, D is TRBD1 or TRBD2 (5 bases each). Per germline, CDR1 SQVTM and CDR2 ANQGSEA. CDR3 length: 13 residues. The germline V and J ends were trimmed by 6 bases and 0 bases, with 12 bases remaining between them.

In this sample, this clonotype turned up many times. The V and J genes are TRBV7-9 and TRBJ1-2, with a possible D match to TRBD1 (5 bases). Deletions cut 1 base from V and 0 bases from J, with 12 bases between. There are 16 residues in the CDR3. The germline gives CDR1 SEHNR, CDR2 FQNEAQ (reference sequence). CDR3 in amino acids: CASSLDLTAPNYGYTF. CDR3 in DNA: TGTGCCAGCAGCTTAGACTTGACAGCTCCTAACTATGGCTACACCTTC.

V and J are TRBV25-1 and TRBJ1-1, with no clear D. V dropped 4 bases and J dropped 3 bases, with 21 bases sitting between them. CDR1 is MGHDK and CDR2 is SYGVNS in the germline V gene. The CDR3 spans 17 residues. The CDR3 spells CASSGPANGKVYTEAFF. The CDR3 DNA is TGTGCCAGCAGTGGGCCGGCAAACGGGAAAGTTTACACTGAAGCTTTCTTT.

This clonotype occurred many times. The CDR3 sequence is CASSLPRDRGTDTQYF. DNA of the CDR3: TGCGCCAGCAGCCTGCCCCGGGACAGGGGCACAGATACGCAGTATTTT. This sequence joins TRBV5-1 and TRBJ2-3, with 9 bases that match TRBD1. The germline CDR1 and CDR2 sequences are SGHRS and YFSETQ. V lost 4 bases to trimming and J lost 1 base; unmatched junction nucleotides: 7. This CDR3 comprises 16 residues.

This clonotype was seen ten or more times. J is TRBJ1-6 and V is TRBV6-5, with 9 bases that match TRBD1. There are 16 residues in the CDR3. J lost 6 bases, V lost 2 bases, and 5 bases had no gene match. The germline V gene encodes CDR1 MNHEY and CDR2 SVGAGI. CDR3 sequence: CASSYVQGAGNSPLHF. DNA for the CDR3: TGTGCCAGCAGTTACGTACAGGGGGCCGGTAATTCACCCCTCCACTTT.

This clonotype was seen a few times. The chain's CDR3 is CAIRGRETQYF. CDR3 DNA: TGTGCCATCAGAGGGCGGGAGACCCAGTACTTC. V usage is TRBV10-3 and J usage is TRBJ2-5; no clear D gene. The CDR3 consists of 11 residues. The V gene lost 6 bases and the J gene lost 5 bases, with 7 bases spanning the gap. Germline V gene sequence: CDR1 ENHRY, CDR2 SYGVKD.

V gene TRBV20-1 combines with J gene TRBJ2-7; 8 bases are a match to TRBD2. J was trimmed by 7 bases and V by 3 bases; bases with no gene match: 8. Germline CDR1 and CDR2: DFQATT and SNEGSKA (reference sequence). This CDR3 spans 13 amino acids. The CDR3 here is CSASGAGGNEQYF. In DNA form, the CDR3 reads TGCAGTGCTAGTGGGGCGGGAGGAAATGAGCAGTACTTC.

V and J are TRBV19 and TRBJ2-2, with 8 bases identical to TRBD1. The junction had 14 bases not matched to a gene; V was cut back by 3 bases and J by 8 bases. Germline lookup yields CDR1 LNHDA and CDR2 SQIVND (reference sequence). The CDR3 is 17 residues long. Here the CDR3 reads CASSILPLQGAAGELFF. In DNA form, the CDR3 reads TGTGCCAGTAGTATTCTTCCCCTTCAGGGGGCTGCTGGGGAGCTGTTTTTT.

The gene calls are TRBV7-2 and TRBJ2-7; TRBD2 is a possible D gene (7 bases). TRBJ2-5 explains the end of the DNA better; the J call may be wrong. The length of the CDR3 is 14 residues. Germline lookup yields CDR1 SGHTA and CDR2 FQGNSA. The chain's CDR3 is CASSGGGSRETQYF. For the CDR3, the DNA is TGTGCCAGCAGCGGCGGGGGCTCTAGAGAGACCCAGTACTTC.